Below are 12 T cell receptor beta chains sequenced from a single sample in a study of control samples from healthy donors and cancer patients. The protocol was immunoSEQ multiplex PCR, while the TCRdb copy is restricted to in-frame clones and leaves out a portion. In the table there are over 200,000 clones, about four fifths of which are singletons. Input material: PBMCs. Source of these receptors: a woman aged 55-75 years with lung cancer.

V and J are TRBV5-8 and TRBJ2-7, with D unclear. CDR1 and CDR2 from the germline V gene are SGHTS and YDEGEE. The V gene lost 2 bases and the J gene lost 6 bases, with 6 bases spanning the gap. This CDR3 region has 11 residues. The CDR3 sequence is CASSFTSEQYF. The CDR3 nucleotides read TGTGCCAGCAGCTTTACCTCCGAGCAGTACTTC.

This clone was seen a handful of times. The chain employs TRBV5-1 and TRBJ2-5; TRBD1 matches 7 bases. The CDR3 has 14 amino acids. V was clipped by 4 bases and J by 1 base; unmatched bases: 4. The germline gives CDR1 SGHRS, CDR2 YFSETQ. Here the CDR3 DNA reads TGCGCCAGCAGCATGACAGGGTCCCAAGAGACCCAGTACTTC. This translates into CASSMTGSQETQYF.

This clone was observed once. V gene TRBV7-3 combines with J gene TRBJ2-3; D ambiguous. Germline CDR1 is SGHTA and CDR2 is FQGTGA. Trimming pared 5 bases from V and 4 bases from J, leaving 13 bases between. This CDR3 has 14 amino acids. The CDR3 sequence is CASSPVVGSDTQYF. The CDR3 nucleotides are TGTGCCAGCAGCCCTGTCGTGGGTTCAGATACGCAGTATTTT.

This chain connects TRBV19 to TRBJ2-1, with 8 positions matching TRBD2. The CDR3 covers 14 residues. The V segment lost 6 bases and the J segment 12 bases; nucleotides outside the gene matches: 13. Germline V lookup: CDR1 LNHDA, CDR2 SQIVND (reference sequence). The CDR3 sequence is CASSPQTSARRQFF. CDR3 DNA sequence: TGTGCCAGTAGCCCACAGACTAGCGCCAGGCGGCAGTTCTTC.

The chain joins TRBV5-8 to TRBJ2-7; D tentatively reads TRBD1 or TRBD2 (5 bases each). The CDR3 extends over 13 amino acids. CDR1 and CDR2 (germline): SGHTS, YDEGEE. Trimming stripped 0 bases from V and 7 bases from J, with 11 bases between. The CDR3 coding sequence is TGTGCCAGCAGCTTGGCAGGGACGAGGGAGCAGTACTTC. Translated: CASSLAGTREQYF.

The sample holds one count of this clone. The rearrangement joins TRBV6-5 to TRBJ2-1; TRBD2 agrees at 8 bases. The CDR3 extends over 15 amino acids. Trimming removed 6 bases from V and 0 bases from J; junction bases left unmatched: 4. Germline CDR1 and CDR2: MNHEY and SVGAGI. For the CDR3, the DNA is TGTGCCAGCAGACTAAGCGGGGGCTCCTACAATGAGCAGTTCTTC. Translated, it gives CASRLSGGSYNEQFF.

This clone occurred a few times. The V and J genes are TRBV10-2 and TRBJ1-6; a weak D match, TRBD1 (5 bases). CDR3 length equals 15 residues. V was clipped by 6 bases and J by 4 bases, with 13 bases between them. The germline gives CDR1 WSHSY, CDR2 SAAADI. The CDR3, as DNA: TGCGCCAGCAGAAACCGGGACTCATATAATTCACCCCTCCACTTT. Protein: CASRNRDSYNSPLHF.

The chain joins TRBV5-1 to TRBJ1-5; no clear D. The germline gives CDR1 SGHRS, CDR2 YFSETQ. The CDR3 covers 15 residues. Trimming took 0 bases from V and 7 from J, leaving 14 bases between them. The CDR3 reads CASSLAGEVQQPQHF. The CDR3 DNA follows: TGCGCCAGCAGCTTGGCCGGTGAGGTCCAACAGCCCCAGCATTTT.

V usage is TRBV21-1 and J usage is TRBJ1-1; TRBD1 was called by the table and not checked on the DNA. TRBV21-1 is a pseudogene. The CDR3 has 16 amino acids. The CDR3 loop reads CASSSPLTGIDTEAFF. CDR3 nucleotides: TGTGCCAGCAGCTCCCCCCTAACAGGGATAGACACTGAAGCTTTCTTT.

In the case of this clone: Other DNA sequences from this sample encode an identical CDR3 as well. This rearrangement joins TRBV11-2 to TRBJ1-3; D is ambiguous. The V gene lost 1 base and the J gene lost 8 bases, with 6 bases spanning the gap. CDR1 is SGHAT, CDR2 FQNNGV, per germline. This CDR3 is built from 12 residues. The CDR3 region is CASSLAGDTIYF. CDR3 DNA sequence: TGTGCCAGCAGCTTAGCCGGGGACACCATATATTTT.

In nucleotides, the CDR3 is TGTGCCAGTGGACGGGCTTATAATTCACCCCTCCACTTT. Protein: CASGRAYNSPLHF. The chain uses TRBV19 and TRBJ1-6; D gene unclear. V shed 8 bases and J shed 4 bases, with 9 bases lying between them. This CDR3 spans 13 amino acids. Germline V CDR1 and CDR2: LNHDA, SQIVND (reference sequence).

This chain uses TRBV10-2 with TRBJ1-5, with TRBD1 matching 8 bases. The CDR3 spans 15 residues. With V trimmed by 9 bases and J by 6 bases, 13 bases remained unmatched. Germline V gene lookup returns CDR1 WSHSY and CDR2 SAAADI. In nucleotides, the CDR3 is TGCGCCAGTGACAGGGGTTCGACTGTTAGTCAGCCCCAGCATTTT. Translated: CASDRGSTVSQPQHF.